Below are 30 T cell receptor beta chains sequenced from a single sample in a study of memory CD4+ T cells and cytomegalovirus serostatus. The sort gate was single viable CD3+CD4+CD8-CD45RO+ cells for memory CD4+ T cells. The assay was immunoSEQ multiplex PCR, and TCRdb's table has in-frame clones only and misses some. The repertoire consists of 61,000 or so clones, with over 70% occurring once and the leading ten covering over 0.4%. The sample was memory CD4+ T cells from blood. The source is an adult in good health and CMV-seronegative. Some clones in this sample may be carry-over from other donors' samples.

CDR3 coding DNA: TGTGCCAGCAGGGCGGACAGGTTGGGATCACCCCTCCACTTT. Protein sequence: CASRADRLGSPLHF. The chain recombines TRBV2 with TRBJ1-6; TRBD1 matches 7 bases. V dropped 6 bases and J dropped 10; count of bases not matched to a gene: 9. The germline V gene has CDR1 SNHLY and CDR2 FYNNEI. The CDR3 length is 14 residues. The complete variable domain, with remaining parts taken from reference TRBV2 and TRBJ1-6, reads EPEVTQTPSHQVTQMGQEVILRCVPISNHLYFYWYRQILGQKVEFLVSFYNNEISEKSEIFDDQFSVERPDGSNFTLKIRSTKLEDSAMYFCASRADRLGSPLHFGNGTRLTVT.

V gene TRBV4-1 combines with J gene TRBJ1-4, with D unclear. V was trimmed by 1 base and J by 8 bases, leaving 17 bases between them. The CDR3 spans 16 residues. The germline V gene has CDR1 MGHRA and CDR2 YSYEKL. In nucleotides, the CDR3 is TGCGCCAGCAGCCAAGTGTCCGGGCCCCTTGGGGAAAAACTGTTTTTT. It specifies CASSQVSGPLGEKLFF.

J is TRBJ2-1 and V is TRBV28; perhaps TRBD2 as D (5 bases). CDR3 length: 16 amino acids. Germline-derived CDR1 and CDR2 are MDHEN and SYDVKM. Deletions cut 1 base from V and 0 bases from J, with 10 bases between. The CDR3 nucleotides are TGTGCCAGCAGTTTATCGGGAATGAGCTCCTACAATGAGCAGTTCTTC. Translated, it gives CASSLSGMSSYNEQFF.

The chain couples TRBV5-1 to TRBJ2-4, with 9 nucleotides matching TRBD1. V lost 4 bases and J lost 0; bases outside the gene matches: 5. This CDR3 contains 16 residues. Germline lookup yields CDR1 SGHRS and CDR2 YFSETQ. CDR3 coding DNA: TGCGCCAGCAGCCAAGGACAGGGGCTAGCCAAAAACATTCAGTACTTC. Amino acid sequence: CASSQGQGLAKNIQYF.

V is TRBV5-1 and J is TRBJ2-5; 8 positions match TRBD1. CDR1 and CDR2 from the germline V gene are SGHRS and YFSETQ. The J segment lost 11 bases and the V segment lost 0 bases, leaving 12 bases of the junction unmatched. This CDR3 comprises 15 residues. CDR3 sequence: CASSLASGGGIVQYF. Written as DNA, the CDR3 is TGCGCCAGCAGCTTGGCCTCAGGGGGCGGAATTGTTCAGTACTTC.

The chain joins TRBV6-1 to TRBJ1-4; the D gene is possibly TRBD1 (5 bases). Germline V gene lookup returns CDR1 MNHNS and CDR2 SASEGT. The CDR3 runs 15 residues. V was pared by 6 bases and J by 6 bases, with 17 bases between. Written as DNA, the CDR3 is TGTGCCAGCAGAGGAAGATGGGGCCGCGATGAAAAACTGTTTTTT. Protein product: CASRGRWGRDEKLFF.

This clone occurred a few times. The CDR3 bases are TGTGCCAGCAGCCCCAGGGTGGTCGGCACAGATACGCAGTATTTT. As protein: CASSPRVVGTDTQYF. The chain employs TRBV13 and TRBJ2-3; tentatively, D is TRBD1 (5 bases). CDR3 size: 15 residues. V shed 5 bases and J shed 1 base, with 13 bases lying between them. CDR1 is PRHDT and CDR2 is FYEKMQ in the germline V gene (reference sequence).

The chain recombines TRBV30 with TRBJ1-1, with TRBD1 identical over 7 bases. The CDR3 consists of 13 residues. After removal of 4 bases from V and 7 bases from J, the junction contained 9 bases not matched to a gene. Per the germline V gene, CDR1 is GTSNPN and CDR2 is SVGIG (reference sequence). CDR3 in DNA: TGTGCCTGGATAAGAGGGGGCGCGGATGAAGCTTTCTTT. The encoded protein is CAWIRGGADEAFF.

The chain carries TRBV19 and TRBJ2-3; 8 nucleotides align to TRBD2. Germline CDR1 LNHDA, CDR2 SQIVND (reference sequence). Trimming removed 5 bases from V and 2 bases from J; junction bases left unmatched: 9. The CDR3 is 16 residues long. CDR3 in amino acids: CASSPPGTRATDTQYF. The CDR3 nucleotides read TGTGCCAGTAGTCCTCCCGGGACTAGGGCCACAGATACGCAGTATTTT.

CDR3 nucleotide sequence: TGTGCCAGCAGAGGCATCCCGAGGGGACAGGGCCTTGGAAACACCATATATTTT. Translation gives CASRGIPRGQGLGNTIYF. The V call is TRBV2, the J call TRBJ1-3, with 9 bases fitting TRBD1. The CDR3 length is 18 residues. Germline assignment: CDR1 SNHLY and CDR2 FYNNEI. With V trimmed by 6 bases and J by 3 bases, 15 bases remained unmatched.

The chain combines TRBV2 with TRBJ2-7; D gene uncertain. The CDR3 has 13 residues. Trimming removed 8 bases at V and 4 bases at J, with 15 bases between. Germline CDR1 SNHLY, CDR2 FYNNEI. CDR3 nucleotides: TGTGCCAGCCTCCTTTCCGGCTCATACGAGCAGTACTTC. This gives the protein CASLLSGSYEQYF.

The chain recombines TRBV18 with TRBJ1-3; D uncertain. From germline, CDR1 is KGHSH and CDR2 LQKENI. Trimming took 0 bases from V and 0 from J, leaving 9 bases between them. There are 16 residues in the CDR3. The DNA for the CDR3 is TGTGCCAGCTCACCACCGTATTTGTTCTCTGGAAACACCATATATTTT. Translated, it gives CASSPPYLFSGNTIYF.

This chain uses TRBV7-2 with TRBJ2-2; D might be TRBD2 (5 bases). The CDR3 sequence is 14 residues long. V lost 3 bases and J 4 bases, leaving 9 bases between the germline ends. Germline V gives CDR1 SGHTA, CDR2 FQGNSA. CDR3: CASSFIRGTGELFF. The CDR3 coding sequence is TGTGCCAGCAGCTTTATCCGGGGCACCGGGGAGCTGTTTTTT.

The chain has TRBV2 and TRBJ1-2; D is undetermined. The CDR3 length is 13 residues. V lost 3 bases to trimming and J lost 3 bases, with 8 bases between them. The V gene's germline CDR1 is SNHLY and CDR2 FYNNEI. The chain's CDR3 is CASSDSLYYGYTF. The CDR3 bases are TGTGCCAGCAGTGATTCCCTTTACTATGGCTACACCTTC.

This clone was counted a few times. The CDR3 protein is CASSFGAIPGQGEDTEAFF. The CDR3 nucleotides are TGTGCCAGCAGCTTCGGCGCTATTCCGGGACAGGGAGAGGACACTGAAGCTTTCTTT. The rearrangement uses TRBV5-8 and TRBJ1-1; 9 positions agree with TRBD1. Germline CDR1 is SGHTS and CDR2 is YDEGEE. J lost 3 bases, V lost 2 bases, and 17 bases had no gene match. The CDR3 covers 19 residues.

The chain recombines TRBV23-1 with TRBJ1-5, with 8 nucleotides matching TRBD1. TRBV23-1 is sorted into the ORF group, with uncertain function. The CDR3 runs 14 residues. V was clipped by 4 bases and J by 6 bases; unmatched bases: 5. This CDR3 is CASSPGTGLQPQHF. The CDR3 region has the DNA TGCGCCAGCAGTCCCGGGACAGGCCTTCAGCCCCAGCATTTT.

V and J are TRBV18 and TRBJ1-2; tentative D call: TRBD1 (6 bases). This CDR3 comprises 17 residues. Germline V gene sequence: CDR1 KGHSH, CDR2 LQKENI. Trimming stripped 4 bases from V and 4 bases from J, with 22 bases between. The CDR3 sequence: CASSLSVPGGGIYGYTF. Written as DNA, the CDR3 is TGTGCCAGCTCACTCTCCGTCCCCGGAGGGGGGATCTATGGCTACACCTTC.

The chain employs TRBV5-4 and TRBJ2-3, with 10 bases lining up with TRBD1. Per the germline V gene, CDR1 is SGHNT and CDR2 is YYREEE (reference sequence). With V trimmed by 8 bases and J by 7 bases, 10 bases remained unmatched. The length of the CDR3 is 14 residues. The CDR3 region is CASRRDRGTHTQYF. In DNA form, the CDR3 reads TGTGCCAGTCGCCGGGACAGGGGAACCCATACGCAGTATTTT.

This clone has just one count. V usage is TRBV7-9 and J usage is TRBJ2-3, with 14 positions matching TRBD2. The CDR3 totals 18 residues. V was pared by 0 bases and J by 4 bases, with 6 bases of the junction left unmatched. Per germline, CDR1 SEHNR and CDR2 FQNEAQ (reference sequence). CDR3 sequence: CASSLARTSGGFADTQYF. Written as DNA, the CDR3 is TGTGCCAGCAGCTTAGCGAGGACTAGCGGGGGGTTCGCAGATACGCAGTATTTT. Full variable domain (outside the CDR3, taken from reference TRBV7-9 and TRBJ2-3): DTGVSQNPRHKITKRGQNVTFRCDPISEHNRLYWYRQTLGQGPEFLTYFQNEAQLEKSRLLSDRFSAERPKGSFSTLEIQRTEQGDSAMYLCASSLARTSGGFADTQYFGPGTRLTVL.

The chain employs TRBV28 and TRBJ2-7; a weak D match, TRBD1 (9 bases). In germline, CDR1 is MDHEN, CDR2 SYDVKM. Trimming left V 1 base short and J 3 bases short, with 19 bases between. The CDR3 contains 17 residues. The CDR3 reads CASSLSGGTGLVYEQYF. The CDR3 bases are TGTGCCAGCAGTTTATCGGGGGGGACAGGGTTAGTCTACGAGCAGTACTTC.

The genes are TRBV10-1 and TRBJ2-1, with 11 bases fitting TRBD2. Unmatched junction bases numbered 5, after V lost 3 bases and J lost 7 bases. Germline CDR1 and CDR2: WNHNN and SYGVQD (reference sequence). The CDR3 is 15 residues long. CDR3 residues: CASSEASGRLNEQFF. CDR3 nucleotides: TGCGCCAGCAGTGAAGCTAGCGGGAGGTTAAATGAGCAGTTCTTC.

The J gene is TRBJ2-1, the V gene TRBV4-1, with D perhaps matching TRBD1 or TRBD2 (6 bases each). The CDR3 contains 15 residues. Trimming stripped 4 bases from V and 6 bases from J, with 16 bases between. Germline CDR1 MGHRA, CDR2 YSYEKL. The CDR3 reads CASSPGAIVGNEQFF. The CDR3 bases are TGCGCCAGCAGCCCGGGGGCGATTGTCGGCAATGAGCAGTTCTTC.

The chain recombines TRBV4-1 with TRBJ2-3; tentative D call: TRBD2 (6 bases). Deletions cut 4 bases from V and 11 bases from J, with 13 bases between. Per the germline V gene, CDR1 is MGHRA and CDR2 is YSYEKL. The CDR3 runs to 12 residues. CDR3 residues: CASSRLGARQYF. CDR3 nucleotides: TGCGCCAGCAGCCGACTAGGTGCTCGGCAGTATTTT.

This clone has a handful of counts. V is TRBV4-1 and J is TRBJ2-6; tentatively, D is TRBD2 (5 bases). The CDR3 is made up of 19 amino acids. V shed 2 bases and J shed 0 bases, with 17 bases lying between them. Germline CDR1 is MGHRA and CDR2 is YSYEKL. CDR3 region: CASSQFGQRRISGANVLTF. The CDR3 bases are TGCGCCAGCAGCCAATTCGGCCAGCGGAGGATCTCTGGGGCCAACGTCCTGACTTTC.

The chain links TRBV28 to TRBJ2-3; 11 bases fit TRBD2. Germline CDR1 and CDR2: MDHEN and SYDVKM. J was trimmed by 1 base and V by 8 bases; bases with no gene match: 11. The CDR3 is made up of 17 amino acids. CDR3 bases: TGTGCCAGCTCCCCCCCTAATAGCGGGAGGGGCACAGATACGCAGTATTTT. It yields the protein CASSPPNSGRGTDTQYF.

The V call is TRBV28, the J call TRBJ2-7; the match to TRBD2 covers 12 bases. V lost 1 base to trimming and J lost 7 bases; unmatched junction nucleotides: 8. This CDR3 region has 16 residues. CDR1 and CDR2 from the germline V gene are MDHEN and SYDVKM. CDR3 loop: CASSLSTSGSAREQYF. The CDR3 DNA reads TGTGCCAGCAGTTTATCGACTAGCGGGAGTGCGAGGGAGCAGTACTTC.

V and J are TRBV10-3 and TRBJ1-1, with D possibly TRBD1 on 5 matching bases. Looked up from germline, CDR1 is ENHRY and CDR2 is SYGVKD. Trimming stripped 0 bases from V and 1 base from J, with 24 bases between. The CDR3 is made up of 20 amino acids. The CDR3 protein is CAISESFHWGRASKNTEAFF. CDR3 DNA sequence: TGTGCCATCAGTGAGTCGTTTCACTGGGGCCGAGCGTCGAAGAACACTGAAGCTTTCTTT.

The chain combines TRBV5-5 with TRBJ2-3; D is unresolved. The CDR3 loop spans 15 amino acids. CDR1 is SGHKS, CDR2 YYEKEE, per germline (reference sequence). V was clipped by 2 bases and J by 0 bases, with 10 bases between them. The CDR3 sequence: CASSLLAASTDTQYF. The CDR3 DNA reads TGTGCCAGCAGCTTATTAGCCGCCAGCACAGATACGCAGTATTTT.

The chain has TRBV7-2 and TRBJ1-2; unclear D gene. Trimming pared 5 bases from V and 0 bases from J, leaving 10 bases between. In germline, CDR1 is SGHTA, CDR2 FQGNSA. This CDR3 comprises 14 residues. The DNA for the CDR3 is TGTGCCAGCAGCCCTGCCCGGACTAACTATGGCTACACCTTC. Encoded protein: CASSPARTNYGYTF. Full variable domain (missing parts from reference TRBV7-2 and TRBJ1-2): GAGVSQSPSNKVTEKGKDVELRCDPISGHTALYWYRQSLGQGLEFLIYFQGNSAPDKSGLPSDRFSAERTGGSVSTLTIQRTQQEDSAVYLCASSPARTNYGYTFGSGTRLTVV.

This chain links TRBV5-6 with TRBJ1-2; tentatively, D is TRBD1 (6 bases). The germline gives CDR1 SGHDT, CDR2 YYEEEE. V lost 5 bases to trimming and J lost 4 bases, with 12 bases between them. The CDR3 has 13 amino acids. The CDR3 loop is CASRKDRPYGYTF. In nucleotides, the CDR3 is TGTGCCAGCAGAAAAGACAGGCCCTATGGCTACACCTTC.